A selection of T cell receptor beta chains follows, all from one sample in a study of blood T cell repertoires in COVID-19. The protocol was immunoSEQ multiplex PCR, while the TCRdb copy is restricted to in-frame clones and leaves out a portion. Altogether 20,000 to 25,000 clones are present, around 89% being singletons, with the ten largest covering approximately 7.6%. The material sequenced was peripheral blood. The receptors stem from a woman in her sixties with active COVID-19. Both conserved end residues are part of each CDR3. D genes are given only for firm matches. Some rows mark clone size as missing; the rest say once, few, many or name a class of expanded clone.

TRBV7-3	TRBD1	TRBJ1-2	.	TGTGCCAGCAGCCCGGACCGGGACAGCGTTCTCTATGACTACACCTTC	CASSPDRDSVLYDYTF
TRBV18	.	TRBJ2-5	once	TGTGCCAGCTCACCACCGTCACAGCAAGAGACCCAGTACTTC	CASSPPSQQETQYF
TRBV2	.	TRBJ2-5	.	TGTGCCAGCTCAGGGACACAAGAGACCCAGTACTTC	CASSGTQETQYF
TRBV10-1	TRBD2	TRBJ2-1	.	TGCGCCAGCAGTGGGACTAGCGGGGCTGTCCATGAGCAGTTCTTC	CASSGTSGAVHEQFF
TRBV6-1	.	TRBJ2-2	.	TGTGCCAGCAGTGAAATTTCTTCTTCGACCGGGGAGCTGTTTTTT	CASSEISSSTGELFF
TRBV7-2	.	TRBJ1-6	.	TGTGCCAGCAGCTTACCGGCAACTAGGTCACCCCTCCACTTT	CASSLPATRSPLHF
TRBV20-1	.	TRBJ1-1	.	TGCAGTGCTAGTATACAGCCCACTGAAGCTTTCTTT	CSASIQPTEAFF
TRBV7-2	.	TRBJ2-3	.	TGTGCCAGCAGCGCCCAGACTGGGTCAGATACGCAGTATTTT	CASSAQTGSDTQYF
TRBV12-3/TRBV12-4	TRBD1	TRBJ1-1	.	TGTGCCAGCAGGGGGACAGAGAACACTGAAGCTTTCTTT	CASRGTENTEAFF
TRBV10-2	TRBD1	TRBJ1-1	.	TGCGCCAGCAGGTCCAGGGGGAGTACTGAAGCTTTCTTT	CASRSRGSTEAFF
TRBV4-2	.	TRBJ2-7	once	TGTGCCAGCAGCCAAGATGTCCAAAACCTCGGCGGGCGGCCATGGGAGCAGTACTTC	CASSQDVQNLGGRPWEQYF
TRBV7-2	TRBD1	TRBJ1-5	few	TGTGCCAGCAGTCGCGACAGGGCCAGCAATCAGCCCCAGCATTTT	CASSRDRASNQPQHF
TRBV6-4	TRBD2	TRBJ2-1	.	TGTGCCAGCAGTATCTCTAGCGGGGGGTACAATGAGCAGTTCTTC	CASSISSGGYNEQFF
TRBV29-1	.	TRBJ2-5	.	TGCAGCGTTCAACTAGCCGGGCAGGAGACCCAGTACTTC	CSVQLAGQETQYF
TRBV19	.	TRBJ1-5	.	TGTGCCAGTAGACCCGCAGGGGGCAATCAGCCCCAGCATTTT	CASRPAGGNQPQHF
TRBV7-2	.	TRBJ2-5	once	TGTGCCAGCAGGGTCCCTCTCGGACGGGGAGAGACCCAGTACTTC	CASRVPLGRGETQYF